This T cell receptor (beta chain) is from a study of T cell changes during pregnancy in multiple sclerosis. Sequencing was performed with immunoSEQ multiplex PCR; in TCRdb, only in-frame clones are kept and a portion is missing. The data show roughly 100,000 clones, about 90% seen once. V was trimmed by 4 bases and J by 5 bases, leaving 17 bases between them. The CDR3 is 15 residues long. Germline CDR1 and CDR2: SGDLS and YYNGEE. The chain employs TRBV9 and TRBJ2-3; TRBD2 is a possible D gene (6 bases). The TCR originated in a female donor with multiple sclerosis, enrolled in a pregnancy study. The material was peripheral blood, obtained before pregnancy. CDR3 sequence reads: CASSPTSGAGDTQYF. CDR3 in DNA: TGTGCCAGCAGCCCCACGTCGGGAGCTGGAGATACGCAGTATTTT. The full variable domain, completed using reference TRBV9 and TRBJ2-3, is DSGVTQTPKHLITATGQRVTLRCSPRSGDLSVYWYQQSLDQGLQFLIQYYNGEERAKGNILERFSAQQFPDLHSELNLSSLELGDSALYFCASSPTSGAGDTQYFGPGTRLTVL.